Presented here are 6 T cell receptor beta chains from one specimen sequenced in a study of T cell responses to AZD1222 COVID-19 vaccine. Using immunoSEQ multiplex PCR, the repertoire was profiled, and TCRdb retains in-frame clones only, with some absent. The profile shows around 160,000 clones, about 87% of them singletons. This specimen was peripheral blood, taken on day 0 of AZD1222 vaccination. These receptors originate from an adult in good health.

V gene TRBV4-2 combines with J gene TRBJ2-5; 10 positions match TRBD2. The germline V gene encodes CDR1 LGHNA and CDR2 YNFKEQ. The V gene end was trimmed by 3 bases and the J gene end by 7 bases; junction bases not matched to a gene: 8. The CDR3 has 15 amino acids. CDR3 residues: CASSQSLAGVGTQYF. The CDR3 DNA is TGTGCCAGCAGCCAGTCCCTAGCGGGGGTAGGGACCCAGTACTTC.

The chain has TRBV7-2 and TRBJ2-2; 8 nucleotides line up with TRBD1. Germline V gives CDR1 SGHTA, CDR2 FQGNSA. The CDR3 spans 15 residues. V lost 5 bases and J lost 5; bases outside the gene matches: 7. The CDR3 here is CASSQITGGTGELFF. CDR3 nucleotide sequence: TGTGCCAGCAGCCAAATAACAGGGGGGACCGGGGAGCTGTTTTTT.

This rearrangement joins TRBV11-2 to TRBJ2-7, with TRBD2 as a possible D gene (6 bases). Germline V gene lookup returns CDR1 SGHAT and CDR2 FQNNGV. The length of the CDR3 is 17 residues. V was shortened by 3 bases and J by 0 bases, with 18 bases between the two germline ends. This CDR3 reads CASSFPPWAGSSYEQYF. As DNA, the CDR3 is TGTGCCAGCAGCTTCCCCCCGTGGGCGGGATCCTCCTACGAGCAGTACTTC. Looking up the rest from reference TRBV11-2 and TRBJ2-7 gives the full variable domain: EAGVAQSPRYKIIEKRQSVAFWCNPISGHATLYWYQQILGQGPKLLIQFQNNGVVDDSQLPKDRFSAERLKGVDSTLKIQPAKLEDSAVYLCASSFPPWAGSSYEQYFGPGTRLTVT.

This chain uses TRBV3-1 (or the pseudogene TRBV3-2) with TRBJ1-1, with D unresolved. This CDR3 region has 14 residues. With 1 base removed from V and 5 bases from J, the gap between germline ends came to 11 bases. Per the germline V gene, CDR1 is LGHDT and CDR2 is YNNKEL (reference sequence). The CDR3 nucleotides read TGTGCCAGCAGCCAAGTTCTCATGGGAACTGAAGCTTTCTTT. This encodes CASSQVLMGTEAFF.

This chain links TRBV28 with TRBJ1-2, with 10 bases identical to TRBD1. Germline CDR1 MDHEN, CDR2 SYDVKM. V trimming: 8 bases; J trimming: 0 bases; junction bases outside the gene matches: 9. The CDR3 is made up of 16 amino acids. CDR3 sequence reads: CASLRDRGETNYGYTF. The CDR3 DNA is TGTGCCAGCCTCCGGGACAGGGGTGAAACTAACTATGGCTACACCTTC.

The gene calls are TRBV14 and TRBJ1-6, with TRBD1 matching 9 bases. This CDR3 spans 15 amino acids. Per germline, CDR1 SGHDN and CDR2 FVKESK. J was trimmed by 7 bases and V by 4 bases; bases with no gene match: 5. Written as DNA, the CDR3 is TGTGCCAGCAGCCGACTAGACAGGGGGAATTCACCCCTCCACTTT. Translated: CASSRLDRGNSPLHF.